This TCR beta chain was captured in a study of shared T cell receptors in the human thymus. Germline CDR1 is MNHNS and CDR2 is SASEGT. Trimming pared 3 bases from V and 7 bases from J, leaving 27 bases between. The CDR3 covers 18 residues. TCRdb keeps only in-frame clones here, not all; method: immunoSEQ multiplex PCR. Here the sample spans hundreds of thousands of clones, 87% being singletons. This same sample was also taken into another study, of human thymus T cells. From that paper: Both thymic and peripheral blood repertoires showed apparently biased V and J usage.

The sample consisted of thymocytes. The chain links TRBV6-1 to TRBJ1-2; a weak D match, TRBD1 (6 bases). This clonotype was obtained from a boy younger than two with a congenital heart defect. In DNA, the CDR3 is TGTGCCAGCAGTGAGACCGAAACGCGGGGGGCGCCCGGCATTGGCTACACCTTC. This sequence encodes CASSETETRGAPGIGYTF.